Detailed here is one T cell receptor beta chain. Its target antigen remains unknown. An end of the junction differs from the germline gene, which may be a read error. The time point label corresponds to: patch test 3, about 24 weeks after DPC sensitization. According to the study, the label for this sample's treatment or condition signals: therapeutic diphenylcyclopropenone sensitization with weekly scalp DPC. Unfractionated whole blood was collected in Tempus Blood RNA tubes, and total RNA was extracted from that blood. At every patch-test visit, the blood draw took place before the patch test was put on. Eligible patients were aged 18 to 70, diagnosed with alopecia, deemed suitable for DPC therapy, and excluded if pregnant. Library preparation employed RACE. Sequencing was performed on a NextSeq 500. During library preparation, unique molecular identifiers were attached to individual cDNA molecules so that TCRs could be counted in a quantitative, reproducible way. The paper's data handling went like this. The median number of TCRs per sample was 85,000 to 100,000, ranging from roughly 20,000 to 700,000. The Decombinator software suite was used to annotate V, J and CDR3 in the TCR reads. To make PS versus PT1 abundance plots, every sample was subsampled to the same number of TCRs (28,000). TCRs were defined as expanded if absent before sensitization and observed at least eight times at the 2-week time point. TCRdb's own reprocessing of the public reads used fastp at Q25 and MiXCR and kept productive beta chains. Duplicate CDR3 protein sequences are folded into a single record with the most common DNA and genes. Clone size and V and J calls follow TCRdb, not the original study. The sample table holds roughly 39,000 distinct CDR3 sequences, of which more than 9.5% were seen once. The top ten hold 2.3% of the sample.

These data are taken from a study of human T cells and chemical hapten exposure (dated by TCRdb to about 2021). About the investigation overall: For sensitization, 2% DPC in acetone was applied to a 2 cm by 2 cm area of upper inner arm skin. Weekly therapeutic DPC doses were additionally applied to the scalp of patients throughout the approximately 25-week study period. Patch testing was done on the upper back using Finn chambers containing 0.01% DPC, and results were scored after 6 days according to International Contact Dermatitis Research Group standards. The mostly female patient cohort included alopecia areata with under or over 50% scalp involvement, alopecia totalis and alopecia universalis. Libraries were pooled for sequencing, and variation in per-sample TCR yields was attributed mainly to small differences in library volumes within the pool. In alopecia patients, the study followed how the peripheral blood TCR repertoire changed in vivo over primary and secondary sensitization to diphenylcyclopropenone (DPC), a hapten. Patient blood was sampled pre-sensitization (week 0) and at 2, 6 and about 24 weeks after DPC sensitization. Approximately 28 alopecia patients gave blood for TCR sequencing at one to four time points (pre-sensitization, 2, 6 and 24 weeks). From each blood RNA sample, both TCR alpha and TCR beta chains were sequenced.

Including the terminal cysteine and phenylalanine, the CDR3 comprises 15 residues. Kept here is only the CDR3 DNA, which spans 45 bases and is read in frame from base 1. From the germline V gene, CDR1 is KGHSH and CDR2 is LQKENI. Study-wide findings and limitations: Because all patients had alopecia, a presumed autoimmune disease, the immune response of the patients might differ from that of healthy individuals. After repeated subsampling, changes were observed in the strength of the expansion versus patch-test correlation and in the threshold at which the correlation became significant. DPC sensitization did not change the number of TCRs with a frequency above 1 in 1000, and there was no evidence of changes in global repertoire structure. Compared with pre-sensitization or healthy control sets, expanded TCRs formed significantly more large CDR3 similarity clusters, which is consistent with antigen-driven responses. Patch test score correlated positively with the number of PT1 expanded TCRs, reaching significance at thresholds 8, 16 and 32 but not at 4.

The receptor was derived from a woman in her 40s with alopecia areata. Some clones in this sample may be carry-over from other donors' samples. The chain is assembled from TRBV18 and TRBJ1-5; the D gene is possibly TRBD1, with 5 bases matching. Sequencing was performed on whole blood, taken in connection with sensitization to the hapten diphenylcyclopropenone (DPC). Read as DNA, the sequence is TGTGTCAGCTCACCGGGCAGGGACGGCAATCAGCCCCAGCATTTT. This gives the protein CVSSPGRDGNQPQHF.